The 27 T cell receptor beta chains below were found in one sample sequenced in a study of CD8+ T cells in alopecia areata. RNA was isolated and reverse transcribed to cDNA, the sequencing template. Here immunoSEQ multiplex PCR was the method, and the copy in TCRdb shows in-frame clones only, minus some. In the table there are over 120,000 clones, roughly three fifths of which are singletons. This material consisted of CD4+ T cells sorted from blood, taken at week 0. The receptors were gathered from a human donor with alopecia areata.

V usage is TRBV19 and J usage is TRBJ1-1; 9 bases fit TRBD1. This CDR3 contains 13 residues. V lost 6 bases, J lost 4 bases, and 3 bases stayed unmatched. The germline V gene encodes CDR1 LNHDA and CDR2 SQIVND (reference sequence). Here the CDR3 DNA reads TGTGCCAGTAGACAGGGGGCGGGCACTGAAGCTTTCTTT. Its protein is CASRQGAGTEAFF.

V usage is TRBV2 and J usage is TRBJ2-2, with TRBD1 as a possible D gene (6 bases). Deletions cut 6 bases from V and 7 bases from J, with 12 bases between. The germline gives CDR1 SNHLY, CDR2 FYNNEI. CDR3 length: 13 residues. The CDR3 loop is CASSETGLGELFF. CDR3 bases: TGTGCCAGCAGCGAAACAGGGCTCGGGGAGCTGTTTTTT. The variable domain in full, completed from reference TRBV2 and TRBJ2-2, reads EPEVTQTPSHQVTQMGQEVILRCVPISNHLYFYWYRQILGQKVEFLVSFYNNEISEKSEIFDDQFSVERPDGSNFTLKIRSTKLEDSAMYFCASSETGLGELFFGEGSRLTVL.

This clone appeared a single time. A much bigger clone sits one base away, suggesting this may be a read error. This same CDR3 is encoded by further DNA sequences in the sample. The rearrangement uses TRBV7-2 and TRBJ2-7; D gene ambiguous. V was trimmed by 5 bases and J by 0 bases, leaving 2 bases between them. The CDR3 consists of 11 residues. CDR1 and CDR2 (germline): SGHTA, FQGNSA. CDR3 in amino acids: CASSRSYEQYF. The CDR3 nucleotides read TGTGCCAGCAGCCGCTCCTACGAGCAGTACTTC.

The CDR3: CAWSNRVSSYNSPLHF. The CDR3 bases are TGTGCCTGGAGTAATAGGGTTAGCTCCTATAATTCACCCCTCCACTTT. The chain employs TRBV30 and TRBJ1-6; D not certain. The CDR3 length is 16 residues. V lost 2 bases and J lost 0, with 11 bases in between. From germline, CDR1 is GTSNPN and CDR2 SVGIG (reference sequence).

The V gene is TRBV19, the J gene TRBJ2-5; possibly TRBD1 for D (5 bases). V was cut by 1 base and J by 2 bases, with 11 bases left in between. The CDR3 has 15 residues. Germline assignment: CDR1 LNHDA and CDR2 SQIVND (reference sequence). This CDR3 is CASSIALRGQETQYF. For the CDR3, the DNA is TGTGCCAGTAGTATAGCGCTTAGGGGACAAGAGACCCAGTACTTC.

V is TRBV27 and J is TRBJ2-5, with a weak D call TRBD2 (6 bases). The V and J ends lost 3 bases and 5 bases respectively, with 7 bases between them. The CDR3 has 12 residues. Germline CDR1 and CDR2: MNHEY and SMNVEV (reference sequence). For the CDR3, the DNA is TGTGCCAGCAGTTTTCGGGGGGAGACCCAGTACTTC. Translation gives CASSFRGETQYF.

The CDR3 region has the DNA TGTGCCAGCAGCAGGGGTGGACCCTACGAGCAGTACTTC. It encodes CASSRGGPYEQYF. This sequence joins TRBV7-9 and TRBJ2-7, with D maybe TRBD1 (5 bases). The CDR3 spans 13 residues. V dropped 5 bases and J dropped 2 bases, with 10 bases sitting between them. The germline V gene has CDR1 SEHNR and CDR2 FQNEAQ (reference sequence).

This clone was found a few times. This sequence joins TRBV10-3 and TRBJ1-2; 10 nucleotides align to TRBD1. The CDR3 has 16 residues. CDR1 ENHRY and CDR2 SYGVKD come from the germline V gene. The trim removed 4 bases at V and 7 bases at J, leaving 12 bases unmatched. The CDR3 DNA follows: TGTGCCATCAGTGGGTCCGGGACAGGGGCAGTTGGTGGCTACACCTTC. Translation gives CAISGSGTGAVGGYTF.

The rearrangement links TRBV4-2 to TRBJ2-5, with 9 bases identical to TRBD2. Losses at the gene ends were 1 base for V and 5 bases for J; bases not matched to a gene: 5. The CDR3 covers 15 residues. Germline V lookup: CDR1 LGHNA, CDR2 YNFKEQ. The DNA of the CDR3 is TGTGCCAGCAGCCAAGGGCGGGGGGGCCCGGAGACCCAGTACTTC. Translated, it gives CASSQGRGGPETQYF.

The rearrangement joins TRBV4-3 to TRBJ2-7, with 8 bases aligning to TRBD2. The CDR3 is 16 amino acids. Germline V gene sequence: CDR1 LGHNA, CDR2 YSLEER. J gave up 4 bases and V 0 bases, and 8 bases lay outside the gene matches. The CDR3 nucleotides read TGCGCCAGCAGCCAAGATCGGACTAGCCAAGGTTACGAGCAGTACTTC. It is translated as CASSQDRTSQGYEQYF.

Concerning this clone itself: A junction end diverges from the germline sequence, so it may reflect a read error. V gene TRBV7-2 combines with J gene TRBJ1-4, with no clear D. The CDR3 runs to 14 residues. Per the germline V gene, CDR1 is SGHTA and CDR2 is FQGNSA. The CDR3 DNA is TGTGCCAGCAGCTTACAGGTTTCTAAAGAAAAACTGTTTTTT. It specifies CASSLQVSKEKLFF.

In DNA, the CDR3 is TGTGCCAGCAGTTACTTGGTGGCGGGATCGGGTTACGAGCAGTACTTC. Its translation is CASSYLVAGSGYEQYF. The J gene is TRBJ2-7, the V gene TRBV6-5; D might be TRBD2 (6 bases). Germline V gene sequence: CDR1 MNHEY, CDR2 SVGAGI. The ends were cut back, 1 base at V and 4 bases at J, with 17 bases in the middle. This CDR3 has 16 residues.

The chain has TRBV29-1 and TRBJ1-5, with D maybe TRBD1 (5 bases). The CDR3 is 13 residues long. CDR1 and CDR2 from the germline V gene are SQVTM and ANQGSEA. The V end lost 4 bases, the J end lost 7 bases, and 14 bases lay between the germline ends. Here the CDR3 reads CSVGALAGQPQHF. In DNA form, the CDR3 reads TGCAGCGTTGGGGCGTTAGCAGGGCAGCCCCAGCATTTT.

The chain employs TRBV29-1 and TRBJ2-6; D perhaps matches TRBD1 (5 bases). Trimming left V 7 bases short and J 0 bases short, with 19 bases between. Germline V gene lookup returns CDR1 SQVTM and CDR2 ANQGSEA. This CDR3 comprises 17 residues. CDR3 coding DNA: TGCAGCGGGGGAACAGGACCCGCTAGCTCTGGGGCCAACGTCCTGACTTTC. Translating gives CSGGTGPASSGANVLTF.

The chain recombines TRBV19 with TRBJ1-5; D call uncertain. This CDR3 has 14 residues. Trimming left V 5 bases short and J 6 bases short, with 14 bases between. Germline V lookup: CDR1 LNHDA, CDR2 SQIVND (reference sequence). This CDR3 reads CASSWPGGRQPQHF. The CDR3 coding sequence is TGTGCCAGTAGTTGGCCAGGCGGTCGTCAGCCCCAGCATTTT.

The rearrangement uses TRBV12-5 and TRBJ1-2; 7 bases are shared with TRBD1. This CDR3 comprises 13 residues. The V and J ends lost 4 bases and 6 bases, in that order; junction bases with no gene match: 5. From germline, CDR1 is LGHNT and CDR2 FRNRAP. CDR3 loop: CASGSDRVNGYTF. The DNA for the CDR3 is TGTGCTAGTGGTTCAGACAGGGTCAATGGCTACACCTTC. Looking up the rest from reference TRBV12-5 and TRBJ1-2 gives the full variable domain: DARVTQTPRHKVTEMGQEVTMRCQPILGHNTVFWYRQTMMQGLELLAYFRNRAPLDDSGMPKDRFSAEMPDATLATLKIQPSEPRDSAVYFCASGSDRVNGYTFGSGTRLTVV.

This sequence joins TRBV11-1 and TRBJ2-3, with D unresolved. The germline V gene encodes CDR1 SGHAT and CDR2 FQDESV (reference sequence). The CDR3 runs 13 residues. Trimming shortened V by 4 bases and J by 2 bases, and 7 bases separated the two germline ends. The CDR3 sequence is CASSSRATDTQYF. As DNA, the CDR3 is TGTGCCAGCAGCTCCCGGGCCACAGATACGCAGTATTTT.

CDR3 amino acids: CAWGAGGTDTQYF. The CDR3 DNA reads as TGTGCCTGGGGAGCGGGGGGCACAGATACGCAGTATTTT. The V gene is TRBV30, the J gene TRBJ2-3; TRBD2 matches 8 bases. Germline lookup yields CDR1 GTSNPN and CDR2 SVGIG (reference sequence). With V trimmed by 5 bases and J by 1 base, 2 bases remained unmatched. This CDR3 comprises 13 residues.

V usage is TRBV11-3 and J usage is TRBJ2-4; D call uncertain. Trimming stripped 1 base from V and 0 bases from J, with 22 bases between. Per germline, CDR1 SGHNT and CDR2 YENEEA. The CDR3 length is 20 residues. The CDR3 protein is CASSLVPTRHGKLAKNIQYF. In DNA, the CDR3 is TGTGCCAGCAGCTTAGTCCCGACCCGACACGGAAAACTAGCCAAAAACATTCAGTACTTC.

This rearrangement joins TRBV20-1 to TRBJ2-7; D is ambiguous. The CDR3 covers 11 residues. Germline-derived CDR1 and CDR2 are DFQATT and SNEGSKA (reference sequence). Trimming stripped 6 bases from V and 2 bases from J, with 8 bases between. In nucleotides, the CDR3 is TGCAGTGCCCCTGAGACCTACGAGCAGTACTTC. Its translation: CSAPETYEQYF.

DNA of the CDR3: TGTGCCAGCAGTTTAGGTGATACGCAGTATTTT. It translates to CASSLGDTQYF. V and J are TRBV28 and TRBJ2-3; no definite D call. CDR3 length: 11 residues. In germline, CDR1 is MDHEN, CDR2 SYDVKM. V lost 2 bases to trimming and J lost 6 bases, with 3 bases between them.

The chain recombines TRBV13 with TRBJ2-5; D assignment may be TRBD1 or TRBD2 (5 bases each). The CDR3 spans 14 residues. The V gene's germline CDR1 is PRHDT and CDR2 FYEKMQ (reference sequence). Trimming pared 5 bases from V and 7 bases from J, leaving 17 bases between. CDR3 residues: CASSHSGQDVTQYF. The CDR3 DNA reads TGTGCCAGCAGCCACTCGGGGCAAGACGTGACCCAGTACTTC.

The rearrangement uses TRBV5-1 and TRBJ2-7; tentative D call: TRBD1 (5 bases). V lost 4 bases, J lost 3 bases, and 14 bases lay in between. The CDR3 length is 14 residues. Germline V gene data show CDR1 as SGHRS and CDR2 as YFSETQ. CDR3 in amino acids: CASSTADSYYEQYF. CDR3 sequence (DNA): TGCGCCAGCAGCACCGCTGACAGTTACTACGAGCAGTACTTC.

There are a few counts of this clone. CDR3 sequence: CSVEGQNTGELFF. The CDR3 DNA sequence: TGCAGCGTTGAAGGACAGAACACCGGGGAGCTGTTTTTT. J is TRBJ2-2 and V is TRBV29-1, with D unclear. The germline gives CDR1 SQVTM, CDR2 ANQGSEA. With 1 base removed from V and 1 base from J, the gap between germline ends came to 4 bases. CDR3 length equals 13 residues.

Only a few counts were recorded for this clone. The chain has TRBV6-6 and TRBJ1-5; a weak D match, TRBD1 (6 bases). Germline loops: CDR1 MNHNY, CDR2 SVGAGI (reference sequence). The V gene lost 0 bases and the J gene lost 6 bases, with 12 bases spanning the gap. This CDR3 region has 15 residues. The CDR3 sequence: CASSYSQGQGQPQHF. The CDR3 DNA reads as TGTGCCAGCAGTTACTCGCAGGGGCAGGGTCAGCCCCAGCATTTT.

The rearrangement links TRBV5-1 to TRBJ1-3; TRBD1 agrees at 11 bases. V shed 0 bases, J shed 4 bases, and the junction held 6 bases outside the gene matches. The CDR3 is made up of 17 amino acids. Germline V gene data show CDR1 as SGHRS and CDR2 as YFSETQ. The CDR3 nucleotides read TGCGCCAGCAGCTTGGACGGACAGGGGGCGACCGGAAACACCATATATTTT. It specifies CASSLDGQGATGNTIYF. Based on the CDR3 plus reference TRBV5-1 and TRBJ1-3, the full variable domain is KAGVTQTPRYLIKTRGQQVTLSCSPISGHRSVSWYQQTPGQGLQFLFEYFSETQRNKGNFPGRFSGRQFSNSRSEMNVSTLELGDSALYLCASSLDGQGATGNTIYFGEGSWLTVV.

The chain carries TRBV16 and TRBJ1-1; 11 bases line up with TRBD1. V dropped 4 bases and J dropped 5; count of bases not matched to a gene: 6. The CDR3 is 15 residues long. CDR1 is KGHSY and CDR2 is FQNENV in the germline V gene. The CDR3 sequence: CASSPHGQGATEAFF. The CDR3 DNA reads TGTGCCAGCAGCCCTCACGGACAGGGGGCAACTGAAGCTTTCTTT.